The next 2 T cell receptor beta chains were all read from a single sample in a study of OX40 agonist ivuxolimab in advanced cancers. The method was immunoSEQ multiplex PCR; TCRdb's version includes in-frame clones alone and lacks a portion of them. The sample contains fewer than 75,000 clones, around 90% of which appear only once. Specimen: CD4+ or CD8+ T cells sorted from blood, collected in a trial of the OX40 agonist ivuxolimab. The receptors were sampled from an adult with an advanced solid tumor such as melanoma, head and neck, liver or kidney cancer.

J is TRBJ1-2 and V is TRBV6-6, with D maybe TRBD1 (6 bases). Germline CDR1 reads MNHNY; CDR2 reads SVGAGI (reference sequence). V was trimmed by 4 bases and J by 6 bases, leaving 9 bases between them. The CDR3 covers 12 residues. For the CDR3, the DNA is TGTGCCAGCAGTTTAACAGGGAATGGCTACACCTTC. The encoded protein is CASSLTGNGYTF.

The chain is built from TRBV19 and TRBJ1-5; D is unresolved. The CDR3 is made up of 14 amino acids. CDR1 is LNHDA, CDR2 SQIVND, per germline (reference sequence). Trimming removed 6 bases from V and 6 bases from J, with 15 bases in between. The CDR3: CASRADSGSQPQHF. The CDR3 region has the DNA TGTGCCAGTAGGGCGGACTCTGGATCTCAGCCCCAGCATTTT.